This T cell receptor beta chain was recovered during a study of T-cell memory formation after mild COVID-19. Study results and limitations: There were some responding clones in pre-infection memory, which suggested that cross-reactive memory had joined.

Germline V gives CDR1 SGHTA, CDR2 FQGNSA. The CDR3 has 14 residues. Trimming shortened V by 1 base and J by 6 bases, and 11 bases separated the two germline ends. After 5'RACE with constant-segment primers, TCR alpha and TCR beta cDNA libraries carrying sample barcodes and UMIs were obtained. MiXCR, run by TCRdb on the 5' RACE reads, gives a single entry per CDR3 protein. The top ten clones hold 22% of a sample with approximately 300,000 distinct CDR3 sequences, roughly 15% of them seen once. This clonotype was seen many times. The antigen is unknown. This receptor was identified in a man younger than 35 who had mild COVID-19 (a few samples of this study predate the infection). Cell type and time point are not known. V and J are TRBV7-2 and TRBJ2-3; D is ambiguous. The material sequenced was PBMCs or a T cell subset sorted from them (not recorded which). The CDR3 DNA reads as TGTGCCAGCAGCTTAGGTTGGATGTCGGATACGCAGTATTTT. Protein product: CASSLGWMSDTQYF.